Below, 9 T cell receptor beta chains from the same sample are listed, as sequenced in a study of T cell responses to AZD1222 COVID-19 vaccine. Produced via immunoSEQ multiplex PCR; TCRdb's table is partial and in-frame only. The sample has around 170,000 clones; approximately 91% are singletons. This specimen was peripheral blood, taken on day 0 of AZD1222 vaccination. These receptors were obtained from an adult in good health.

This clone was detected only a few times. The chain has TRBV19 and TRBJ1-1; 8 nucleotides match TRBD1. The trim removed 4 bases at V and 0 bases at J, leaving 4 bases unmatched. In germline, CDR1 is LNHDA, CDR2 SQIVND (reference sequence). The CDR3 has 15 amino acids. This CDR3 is CASSRTGSLNTEAFF. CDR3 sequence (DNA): TGTGCCAGTAGTAGGACAGGGAGTTTGAACACTGAAGCTTTCTTT.

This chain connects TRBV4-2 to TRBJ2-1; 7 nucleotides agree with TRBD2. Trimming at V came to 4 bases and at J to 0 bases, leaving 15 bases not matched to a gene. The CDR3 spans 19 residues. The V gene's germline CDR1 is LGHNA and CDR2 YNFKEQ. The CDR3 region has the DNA TGTGCCAGCAGCCCAAGCAGACTAGCCTTTGGTAGCTCCTACAATGAGCAGTTCTTC. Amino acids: CASSPSRLAFGSSYNEQFF.

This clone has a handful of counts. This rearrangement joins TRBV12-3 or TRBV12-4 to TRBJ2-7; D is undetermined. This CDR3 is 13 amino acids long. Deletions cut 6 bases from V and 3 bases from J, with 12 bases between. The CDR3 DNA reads TGTGCCAGCAGCCACGGAATCGACTACGAGCAGTACTTC. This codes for CASSHGIDYEQYF.

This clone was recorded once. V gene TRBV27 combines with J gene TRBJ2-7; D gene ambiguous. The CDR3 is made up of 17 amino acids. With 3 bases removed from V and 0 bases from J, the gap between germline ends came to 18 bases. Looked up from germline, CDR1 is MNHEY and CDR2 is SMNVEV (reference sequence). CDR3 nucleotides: TGTGCCAGCAGTTTCACACCCCCCTTCCACAGCTCCTACGAGCAGTACTTC. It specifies CASSFTPPFHSSYEQYF.

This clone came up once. CDR3 in DNA: TGTGCCAGCAGCCAAGGTTCTCGAGAGCCAGATACGCAGTATTTT. Translated, it gives CASSQGSREPDTQYF. V is TRBV4-2 and J is TRBJ2-3; unclear D gene. CDR3 size: 15 residues. V was cut by 1 base and J by 4 bases, with 12 bases left in between. Germline V CDR1 and CDR2: LGHNA, YNFKEQ.

CDR3 sequence: CASSDHGSGSTDTQYF. The CDR3 DNA reads as TGCGCCAGCAGCGACCACGGGAGCGGGAGCACAGATACGCAGTATTTT. The chain has TRBV10-1 and TRBJ2-3, with D possibly matching TRBD2 (6 bases). Per the germline V gene, CDR1 is WNHNN and CDR2 is SYGVQD (reference sequence). Trimming removed 6 bases at V and 0 bases at J, with 16 bases between. CDR3 length: 16 amino acids.

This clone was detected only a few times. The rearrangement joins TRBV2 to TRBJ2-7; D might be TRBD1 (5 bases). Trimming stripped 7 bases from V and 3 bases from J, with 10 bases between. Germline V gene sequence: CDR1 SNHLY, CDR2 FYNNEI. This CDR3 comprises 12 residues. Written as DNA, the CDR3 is TGTGCCAGCACCCAGACAGTCTACGAGCAGTACTTC. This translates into CASTQTVYEQYF.

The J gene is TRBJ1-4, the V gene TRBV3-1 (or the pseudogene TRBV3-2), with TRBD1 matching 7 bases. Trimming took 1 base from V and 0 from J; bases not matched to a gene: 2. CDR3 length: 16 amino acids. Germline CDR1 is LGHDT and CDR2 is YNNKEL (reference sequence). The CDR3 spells CASSQAGTATNEKLFF. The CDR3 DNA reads TGTGCCAGCAGCCAAGCCGGGACAGCAACTAATGAAAAACTGTTTTTT.

The CDR3 spells CSKTSGGRNEQFF. The CDR3 coding sequence is TGCAGCAAGACTAGCGGGGGGAGGAATGAGCAGTTCTTC. This chain uses TRBV29-1 with TRBJ2-1, with 13 positions matching TRBD2. The CDR3 sequence is 13 residues long. Germline V gene sequence: CDR1 SQVTM, CDR2 ANQGSEA. V trimming: 8 bases; J trimming: 7 bases; junction bases outside the gene matches: 5.